These 20 T cell receptor beta chains were all obtained from the same sample, sequenced in a study of beta chain features in type 1 diabetes. Expressed TCRB transcripts got sequenced, as all isolated RNA was reverse transcribed. Measured with immunoSEQ multiplex PCR; TCRdb has only the in-frame clones, and not every one. Found here are under 20,000 clones, roughly 40% of them singletons; the top ten hold roughly 0.56%. Sequences were obtained from stem cell memory CD4+ T cells from blood. The receptor source for this set is a middle-aged woman in good health.

The chain is built from TRBV18 and TRBJ2-7; 10 bases map to TRBD1. Germline-derived CDR1 and CDR2 are KGHSH and LQKENI. The CDR3 runs 16 residues. The J segment lost 2 bases and the V segment lost 1 base, leaving 5 bases of the junction unmatched. CDR3 coding DNA: TGTGCCAGCTCACCACAGGGACAGGGGCGAGCCTACGAGCAGTACTTC. Encoded protein: CASSPQGQGRAYEQYF.

This clone came up once. The chain couples TRBV19 to TRBJ2-7; 9 bases are a match to TRBD2. The CDR3 is 17 residues long. Germline V gene sequence: CDR1 LNHDA, CDR2 SQIVND (reference sequence). The V segment lost 3 bases and the J segment 6 bases; nucleotides outside the gene matches: 15. This CDR3 is CASSIPAGRGGSREQYF. Written as DNA, the CDR3 is TGTGCCAGTAGTATCCCCGCAGGGCGGGGGGGATCTCGCGAGCAGTACTTC.

This clone was observed a handful of times. The chain carries TRBV7-2 and TRBJ2-5; 12 bases agree with TRBD2. CDR3 length: 17 amino acids. The V and J ends lost 5 bases and 2 bases, in that order; junction bases with no gene match: 9. The V gene's germline CDR1 is SGHTA and CDR2 FQGNSA. CDR3 amino acids: CASSPRKGLAGQETQYF. CDR3 nucleotide sequence: TGTGCCAGCAGCCCCCGCAAAGGACTAGCGGGGCAAGAGACCCAGTACTTC.

This clone turned up a few times. V and J are TRBV6-1 and TRBJ1-2, with 7 bases matching TRBD1. The CDR3 has 14 residues. With 6 bases clipped from V and 3 bases from J, the junction kept 7 bases outside the gene matches. Germline V CDR1 and CDR2: MNHNS, SASEGT. In DNA form, the CDR3 reads TGTGCCAGCAGGAAAACCGGGACAGACTATGGCTACACCTTC. Encoded protein: CASRKTGTDYGYTF.

V gene TRBV6-5 combines with J gene TRBJ1-1; the D gene is possibly TRBD1 (5 bases). The CDR3 contains 14 residues. With 2 bases removed from V and 5 bases from J, the gap between germline ends came to 12 bases. Per germline, CDR1 MNHEY and CDR2 SVGAGI. In DNA form, the CDR3 reads TGTGCCAGCAGTTACCGGATAGGGGTTACTGAAGCTTTCTTT. Protein: CASSYRIGVTEAFF.

The chain is built from TRBV10-2 and TRBJ2-5; 10 bases are shared with TRBD1. V trimming: 3 bases; J trimming: 2 bases; junction bases outside the gene matches: 6. Germline values: CDR1 WSHSY, CDR2 SAAADI. This CDR3 comprises 16 residues. CDR3 amino acids: CASSDPTGGFQETQYF. CDR3 bases: TGCGCCAGCAGTGACCCGACAGGGGGCTTTCAAGAGACCCAGTACTTC.

This clone was detected only a few times. The rearrangement uses TRBV4-1 and TRBJ1-2; D is possibly TRBD1 (6 bases). The CDR3 is 17 residues long. The germline V and J ends were trimmed by 3 bases and 0 bases, with 17 bases remaining between them. Germline V gene sequence: CDR1 MGHRA, CDR2 YSYEKL. CDR3 sequence: CASSQISGTSANYGYTF. The DNA for the CDR3 is TGCGCCAGCAGCCAGATATCCGGGACATCGGCTAACTATGGCTACACCTTC.

The sample holds a few counts of this clone. The CDR3 loop reads CASGLSWRGASYEQYF. The DNA for the CDR3 is TGTGCTAGTGGCCTGAGCTGGCGGGGGGCCTCCTACGAGCAGTACTTC. The chain carries TRBV12-5 and TRBJ2-7; 8 positions match TRBD2. Germline V gene sequence: CDR1 LGHNT, CDR2 FRNRAP. V gave up 6 bases and J gave up 0 bases; unmatched junction bases: 10. The CDR3 runs to 16 residues.

The chain carries TRBV19 and TRBJ1-1; D is perhaps TRBD1 (5 bases). Trimming left V 7 bases short and J 1 base short, with 13 bases between. Germline lookup yields CDR1 LNHDA and CDR2 SQIVND (reference sequence). CDR3 length: 14 residues. CDR3 region: CASIPQDRNTEAFF. Here the CDR3 DNA reads TGTGCCAGTATTCCACAGGACCGGAACACTGAAGCTTTCTTT.

The rearrangement links TRBV4-1 to TRBJ1-4; 7 positions match TRBD1. After removal of 4 bases from V and 5 bases from J, the junction contained 10 bases not matched to a gene. The CDR3 consists of 16 residues. Germline CDR1 is MGHRA and CDR2 is YSYEKL. This CDR3 reads CASSRGTVPFNEKLFF. The CDR3 DNA reads as TGCGCCAGCAGCCGGGGGACAGTTCCCTTCAATGAAAAACTGTTTTTT.

V and J are TRBV6-1 and TRBJ1-2; D remains ambiguous. Germline V gives CDR1 MNHNS, CDR2 SASEGT. This CDR3 region has 14 residues. Deletions cut 2 bases from V and 5 bases from J, with 12 bases between. The DNA for the CDR3 is TGTGCCAGCAGTGAAATGGACTCGCCATATGGCTACACCTTC. Amino acid sequence: CASSEMDSPYGYTF.

The chain is built from TRBV7-2 and TRBJ2-3, with 9 bases lining up with TRBD1. The ends lost 1 base at V and 9 bases at J; junction bases unmatched: 11. The CDR3 length is 16 residues. Germline CDR1 and CDR2: SGHTA and FQGNSA. In nucleotides, the CDR3 is TGTGCCAGCAGCTTAGTGACAGGGGGAATATCGTCGACGCAGTATTTT. It is translated as CASSLVTGGISSTQYF.

The chain uses TRBV6-1 and TRBJ2-7; D remains unclear. Trimming shortened V by 5 bases and J by 2 bases, and 4 bases separated the two germline ends. The germline CDR1 and CDR2 sequences are MNHNS and SASEGT. The CDR3 is 11 residues long. The CDR3 coding sequence is TGTGCCAGCAGTTCCGCCTACGAGCAGTACTTC. Translation gives CASSSAYEQYF.

This clone was picked up a small number of times. This chain joins TRBV5-4 and TRBJ1-5, with 8 nucleotides matching TRBD1. Germline loops: CDR1 SGHNT, CDR2 YYREEE (reference sequence). The CDR3 has 14 amino acids. V dropped 4 bases and J dropped 7; count of bases not matched to a gene: 7. CDR3 bases: TGTGCCAGCAGCGCGGACAGGGCAGGGCAGCCCCAGCATTTT. Its translation is CASSADRAGQPQHF.

This clone was seen a few times. The chain combines TRBV7-6 with TRBJ2-7; D perhaps matches TRBD1 (6 bases). V lost 5 bases and J 5 bases, leaving 13 bases between the germline ends. The germline V gene has CDR1 SGHVS and CDR2 FNYEAQ. CDR3 length: 13 amino acids. CDR3 DNA: TGTGCCAGCAGCCCCCGCGCAGGGGACGAGCAGTACTTC. This translates into CASSPRAGDEQYF.

This clone has just a few counts. V gene TRBV7-9 combines with J gene TRBJ2-5; TRBD1 is a possible D gene (6 bases). The DNA end lines up better with TRBJ2-7; the J call may be wrong. The CDR3 is made up of 14 amino acids. In germline, CDR1 is SEHNR, CDR2 FQNEAQ (reference sequence). The CDR3: CASSPRGHSYEQYF. CDR3 coding DNA: TGTGCCAGCAGCCCCAGGGGCCACTCCTACGAGCAGTACTTC.

CDR3 coding DNA: TGTGCCAGCAGTTTTCGCGGAACTCTAGCGGGGGGGGCAGATACGCAGTATTTT. Its protein is CASSFRGTLAGGADTQYF. V and J are TRBV27 and TRBJ2-3, with 12 bases identical to TRBD2. Germline lookup yields CDR1 MNHEY and CDR2 SMNVEV (reference sequence). V lost 3 bases, J lost 4 bases, and 11 bases stayed unmatched. CDR3 length: 18 residues.

J is TRBJ2-3 and V is TRBV6-4; 7 bases agree with TRBD2. Unmatched junction bases numbered 7, after V lost 4 bases and J lost 0 bases. CDR3 length: 16 amino acids. Germline V gives CDR1 MRHNA, CDR2 SNTAGT. The CDR3 region is CASSVLSSGSTDTQYF. In DNA, the CDR3 is TGTGCCAGCAGTGTTCTCTCTAGCGGAAGCACAGATACGCAGTATTTT.

This clone was detected only a few times. The chain combines TRBV7-6 with TRBJ1-6; 10 bases fit TRBD1. The ends lost 5 bases at V and 9 bases at J; junction bases unmatched: 7. The germline V gene encodes CDR1 SGHVS and CDR2 FNYEAQ. The CDR3 is made up of 15 amino acids. The CDR3 loop reads CASSPTGDRGSPLHF. CDR3 nucleotide sequence: TGTGCCAGCAGCCCTACGGGGGACAGGGGTTCACCCCTCCACTTT.

The chain employs TRBV12-5 and TRBJ2-3; 7 positions match TRBD2. This CDR3 is 17 amino acids long. The V and J ends lost 0 bases and 3 bases, in that order; junction bases with no gene match: 9. CDR1 is LGHNT, CDR2 FRNRAP, per germline. CDR3 sequence: CASGLVLGRERTDTQYF. For the CDR3, the DNA is TGTGCTAGTGGTTTGGTACTTGGGAGGGAGCGGACAGATACGCAGTATTTT.